A selection of T cell receptor beta chains follows, all from one sample in a study of human T cells and chemical hapten exposure. Using its own MiXCR run on the RACE reads, TCRdb lists one record per CDR3 protein. Of fewer than 50,000 distinct CDR3 sequences in the sample, roughly 3.5% are singletons; the top ten hold 5% to 7%. Sample: whole blood. All receptors derive from a human donor in good health. Some clones in this sample may be carry-over from other donors' samples. CDR3s include the opening cysteine and the closing phenylalanine or tryptophan. Size is omitted from some rows. Given values are once, few, many or a class for expanded clones.

v_call: TRBV6-6; clone_size: many; cdr3_length: 14; cdr3_aa: CASSYREGDQPQHF
v_call: TRBV20-1; clone_size: many; cdr3_length: 13; cdr3_aa: CSARGSHTDTQYF
v_call: TRBV14; clone_size: -; cdr3_length: 14; cdr3_aa: CASSPSGRAYEQYF
v_call: TRBV10-3; clone_size: -; cdr3_length: 14; cdr3_aa: CAISRDSNTDTQYF
v_call: TRBV12-3/TRBV12-4; clone_size: many; cdr3_length: 15; cdr3_aa: CASSLVAGGRDTQYF
v_call: TRBV7-2; clone_size: many; cdr3_length: 16; cdr3_aa: CASSLVPSGMTNEQFF
v_call: TRBV10-1; clone_size: many; cdr3_length: 12; cdr3_aa: CASSESEDTQYF
v_call: TRBV18; clone_size: many; cdr3_length: 12; cdr3_aa: CASSPERETQYF
v_call: TRBV19; clone_size: few; cdr3_length: 14; cdr3_aa: CASSIGTGGYGYTF